This passage covers 2 T cell receptor beta chains from one sample sequenced in a study of blood T cell repertoires in COVID-19. Clones were sequenced by immunoSEQ multiplex PCR, and TCRdb holds only the in-frame ones, with some missing. The repertoire consists of about 140,000 clones, with approximately 80% occurring once and the leading ten covering around 2.1%. Sequencing was done on a sample of peripheral blood. The receptors were sampled from a woman aged 55-69 years with acute or convalescent COVID-19.

V usage is TRBV5-6 and J usage is TRBJ1-2, with no clear D. The V end was cut by 3 bases, the J end by 3 bases, with 18 bases between. CDR1 is SGHDT, CDR2 YYEEEE, per germline. The CDR3 is 16 residues long. The CDR3 loop reads CASSYPMRRAYYGYTF. The CDR3 region has the DNA TGTGCCAGCAGCTACCCGATGAGGCGGGCCTACTATGGCTACACCTTC. Full variable domain (remainder filled in from reference TRBV5-6 and TRBJ1-2): DAGVTQSPTHLIKTRGQQVTLRCSPKSGHDTVSWYQQALGQGPQFIFQYYEEEERQRGNFPDRFSGHQFPNYSSELNVNALLLGDSALYLCASSYPMRRAYYGYTFGSGTRLTVV.

The chain is built from TRBV10-3 and TRBJ1-3; a weak D match, TRBD1 (5 bases). There are 16 residues in the CDR3. Germline lookup yields CDR1 ENHRY and CDR2 SYGVKD. Trimming removed 7 bases at V and 2 bases at J, with 18 bases between. CDR3 amino acids: CAIKPWVTGAGNTIYF. In DNA, the CDR3 is TGTGCCATCAAGCCGTGGGTGACGGGGGCTGGAAACACCATATATTTT.